This T cell receptor beta chain was captured in a study of cytomegalovirus exposure and HLA in healthy donors. Study summary: Within the Caucasian-associated ancestry cluster were around 80% of the roughly 400 genotyped donors. General study findings and limits: Analysis was carried out at a later point, and it linked a missense DCLRE1C variant to TCR beta V- and J-gene trimming.

Vbeta (60) and Jbeta (13) primers were used in the PCR. Method: immunoSEQ multiplex PCR; TCRdb's copy keeps in-frame clones and lacks some. The repertoire holds about 160,000 clones, with roughly 75% as singletons. In the case of this clone: The antigen remains unidentified.

The CDR3 loop spans 12 amino acids. Trimming pared 4 bases from V and 5 bases from J, leaving 6 bases between. CDR1 MGHRA and CDR2 YSYEKL come from the germline V gene. This TCR derives from a male donor in good health and CMV-seronegative. The V and J genes are TRBV4-1 and TRBJ2-1, with D unresolved. Sequencing was performed on PBMCs. CDR3 in DNA: TGCGCCAGCAGCCTTTCAAACAATGAGCAGTTCTTC. As protein: CASSLSNNEQFF.